This TCR beta chain is drawn from a study of CD8 T cells in ankylosing spondylitis. Ten or more counts support this clonotype. TCRdb analysed the 5' RACE reads with MiXCR anew, one entry per CDR3 protein. This sample has some 100,000 distinct CDR3 sequences, with roughly 8% found just once. The clonotype comes from a male donor with ankylosing spondylitis or in good health (not recorded which). Material for sequencing was blood, either unsorted or a sorted T cell fraction (not recorded which).

Here the CDR3 DNA reads TGTGCCAGCAGCTTAGAACCCAGGGAGCCCTACGAGCAGTACTTC. Protein product: CASSLEPREPYEQYF. The J gene is TRBJ2-7, the V gene TRBV7-8, with D perhaps assigned TRBD1 or TRBD2 (5 bases each). Between the trimmed V and J ends, which lost 1 base and 2 bases, there was a span of 12 bases. Germline V lookup: CDR1 SGHVS, CDR2 FQNEAQ. The CDR3 runs to 15 residues.